One T cell receptor (beta chain) is described in this entry. Its recognized antigen is unknown. The sample holds no much larger clone one base away, and base qualities are not on file. Unmatched junction bases come to 4, with V trimmed by 4 bases and J by 1 base. CDR1 is given as LNHDA and CDR2 as SQIVND, both from the germline V gene (reference sequence). The CDR3 numbers 15 residues from cysteine through phenylalanine. Kept here is only the CDR3 DNA, which spans 45 bases and is read in frame from base 1. This sample was taken from a study of OX40 agonist ivuxolimab in advanced cancers. Regarding the research as a whole: Ivuxolimab was an agonistic, fully human IgG2 monoclonal antibody directed against OX40 (CD134), a costimulatory receptor. Intravenous ivuxolimab was administered to patients every 2 weeks at six dose levels: 0.01, 0.1, 0.3, 1.5, 3 and 10 mg/kg. Of the roughly 50 dose-escalation patients, hepatocellular carcinoma was present in about 20, melanoma in some 15, renal cell carcinoma in 9 and head and neck cancer in 9. A male proportion of around 83% and a mean age of 60 years, ranging from 23 to 79, were recorded for the dose-escalation cohort. Prior anti-PD-1, anti-PD-L1 or anti-CTLA-4 therapy was permitted, and 40% to 50% of dose-escalation patients had received checkpoint inhibitors. Three dose-escalation patients achieved partial responses, one with hepatocellular carcinoma and two with cutaneous melanoma. Peripheral TCRbeta sequencing aimed to test whether ivuxolimab altered TCR sequence diversity and caused clonal T-cell expansion. The paper describes the monotherapy dose-escalation part (N of about 55 patients) of the phase I trial of ivuxolimab.

The trial excluded patients who had a history of autoimmune disease or who were on systemic immunosuppression. Peripheral blood for TCR sequencing was drawn from every dose cohort at baseline, at cycle 4 day 1 and at cycle 7 day 1. The samples were drawn from a first-in-human, open-label, multicenter phase I dose-escalation trial of ivuxolimab. Adults with locally advanced or metastatic melanoma, renal cell carcinoma, hepatocellular carcinoma or head and neck squamous cell carcinoma were enrolled in the trial. Before TCR sequencing, CD4+ T cells and CD8+ T cells were sorted from peripheral blood as separate populations. Study-wide findings and limitations: After ivuxolimab, more expanded clones were found on average in CD8+ T cells than in CD4+ T cells. Low levels of normalized T-cell clonal expansion were also seen in some nonresponding patients. Clonal expansion of both CD4+ and CD8+ blood T cells was observed from baseline to week 6 at doses 0.1 to 3.0 mg/kg. In the 0.1-3.0 mg/kg groups, partial responders were among the patients with the lowest normalized peripheral clonal expansion, particularly in CD8+ T cells. Antigen specificity was not determined for the clonally expanded peripheral T cells.

To sequence the TCRbeta CDR3 region, genomic DNA was isolated from the sorted cells. TCRbeta CDR3 regions were sequenced using the immunoSEQ Assay. The table was pulled from immuneACCESS by TCRdb, which kept in-frame rearrangements only. Such tables lose some clones; where checked, under half of the loss comes from unresolved V genes, and the rest has no known cause. Counted in this sample were about 66,000 clones; roughly 73% of them appeared once. The leading ten clones occupy 1.5% to 2% of the sample. This sequence originates from an adult with an advanced solid tumor such as melanoma, head and neck, liver or kidney cancer. This specimen consisted of CD4+ or CD8+ T cells sorted from blood, obtained in a trial of the OX40 agonist ivuxolimab. The sequence joins TRBV19 to TRBJ2-1; 7 bases in the junction line up with TRBD1. The nucleotides read TGTGCCAGTAGTAGGGACAGTAGGTCCTACAATGAGCAGTTCTTC. Its translation is CASSRDSRSYNEQFF. Extended through the reference TRBV19 and TRBJ2-1 proteins, this CDR3 yields the full variable domain: DGGITQSPKYLFRKEGQNVTLSCEQNLNHDAMYWYRQDPGQGLRLIYYSQIVNDFQKGDIAEGYSVSREKKESFPLTVTSAQKNPTAFYLCASSRDSRSYNEQFFGPGTRLTVL.